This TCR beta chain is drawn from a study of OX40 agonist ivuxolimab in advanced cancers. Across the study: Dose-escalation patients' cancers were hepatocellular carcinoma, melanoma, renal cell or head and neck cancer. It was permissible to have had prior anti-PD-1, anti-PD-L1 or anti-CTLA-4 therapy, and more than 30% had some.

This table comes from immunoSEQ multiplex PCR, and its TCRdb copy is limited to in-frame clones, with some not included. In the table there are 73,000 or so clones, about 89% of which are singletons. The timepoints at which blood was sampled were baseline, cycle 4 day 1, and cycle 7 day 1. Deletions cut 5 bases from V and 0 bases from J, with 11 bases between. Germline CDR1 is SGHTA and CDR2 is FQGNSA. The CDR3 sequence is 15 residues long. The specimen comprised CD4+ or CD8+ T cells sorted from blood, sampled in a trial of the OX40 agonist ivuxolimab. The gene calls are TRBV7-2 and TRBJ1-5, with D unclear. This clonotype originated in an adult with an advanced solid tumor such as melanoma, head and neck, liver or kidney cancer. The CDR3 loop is CASSLRDGSNQPQHF. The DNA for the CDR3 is TGTGCCAGCAGCCTTCGTGACGGTAGCAATCAGCCCCAGCATTTT.